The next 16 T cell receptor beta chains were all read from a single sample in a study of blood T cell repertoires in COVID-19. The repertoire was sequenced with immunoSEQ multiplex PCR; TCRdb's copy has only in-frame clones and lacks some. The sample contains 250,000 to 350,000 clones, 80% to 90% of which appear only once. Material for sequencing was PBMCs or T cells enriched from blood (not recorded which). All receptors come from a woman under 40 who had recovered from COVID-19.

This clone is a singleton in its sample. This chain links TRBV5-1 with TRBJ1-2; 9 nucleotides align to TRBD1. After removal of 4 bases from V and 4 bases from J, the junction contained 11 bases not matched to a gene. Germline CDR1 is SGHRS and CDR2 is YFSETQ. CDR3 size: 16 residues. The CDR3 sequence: CASSPRPGQGGYGYTF. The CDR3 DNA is TGCGCCAGCAGCCCGAGACCGGGACAGGGAGGCTATGGCTACACCTTC.

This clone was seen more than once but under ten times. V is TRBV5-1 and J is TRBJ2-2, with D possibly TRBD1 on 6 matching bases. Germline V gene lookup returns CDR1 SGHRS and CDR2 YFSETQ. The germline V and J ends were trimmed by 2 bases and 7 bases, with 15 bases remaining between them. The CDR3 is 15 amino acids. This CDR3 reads CASSFGQGSVGELFF. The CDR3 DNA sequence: TGCGCCAGCAGCTTTGGGCAGGGGTCGGTCGGGGAGCTGTTTTTT.

Here the CDR3 DNA reads TGTGCCAGCGGGCCGGACACTACTAACTATGGCTACACCTTC. Encoded protein: CASGPDTTNYGYTF. The rearrangement joins TRBV28 to TRBJ1-2; TRBD1 is a possible D gene (5 bases). Trimming took off 8 bases at V and 0 bases at J, with 13 bases between the two ends. This CDR3 is 14 amino acids long. Per germline, CDR1 MDHEN and CDR2 SYDVKM.

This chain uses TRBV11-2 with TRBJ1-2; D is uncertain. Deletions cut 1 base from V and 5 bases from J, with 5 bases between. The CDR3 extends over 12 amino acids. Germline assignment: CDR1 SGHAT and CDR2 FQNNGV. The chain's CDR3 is CASSLVLYGYTF. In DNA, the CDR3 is TGTGCCAGCAGCTTAGTTCTGTATGGCTACACCTTC.

The DNA of the CDR3 is TGCGCCAGCAGCTGGGGGGACAGGGGTTCCCGGAACACTGAAGCTTTCTTT. Translation gives CASSWGDRGSRNTEAFF. The chain recombines TRBV5-1 with TRBJ1-1; TRBD1 matches 10 bases. The CDR3 is 17 residues long. Germline V gene sequence: CDR1 SGHRS, CDR2 YFSETQ. The junction had 9 bases not matched to a gene; V was cut back by 3 bases and J by 1 base.

As DNA, the CDR3 is TGCGCCAGCAGTGACAGGGCAGGCACCGGGGAGCTGTTTTTT. Its translation: CASSDRAGTGELFF. The chain carries TRBV10-2 and TRBJ2-2; D possibly corresponds to TRBD1 (5 bases). CDR3 length equals 14 residues. CDR1 is WSHSY, CDR2 SAAADI, per germline. Trimming pared 3 bases from V and 4 bases from J, leaving 9 bases between.

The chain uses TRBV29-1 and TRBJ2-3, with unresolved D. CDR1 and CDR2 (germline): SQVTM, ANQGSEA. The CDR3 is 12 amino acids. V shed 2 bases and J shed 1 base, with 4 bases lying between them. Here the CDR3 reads CSVERGTDTQYF. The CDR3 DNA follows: TGCAGCGTTGAAAGAGGCACAGATACGCAGTATTTT.

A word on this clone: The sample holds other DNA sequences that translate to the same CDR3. CDR3: CSVAGGTYEQYF. The CDR3 DNA follows: TGCAGCGTTGCCGGGGGGACTTACGAGCAGTACTTC. The chain recombines TRBV29-1 with TRBJ2-7, with 7 bases that match TRBD2. J lost 4 bases, V lost 4 bases, and 4 bases had no gene match. The CDR3 sequence is 12 residues long. Per germline, CDR1 SQVTM and CDR2 ANQGSEA.

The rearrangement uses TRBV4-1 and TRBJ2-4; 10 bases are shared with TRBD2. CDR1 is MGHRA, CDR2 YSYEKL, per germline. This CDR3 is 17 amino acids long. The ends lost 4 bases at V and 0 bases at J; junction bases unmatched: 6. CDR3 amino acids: CASSPTSGSLAKNIQYF. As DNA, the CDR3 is TGCGCCAGCAGCCCGACTAGCGGGTCTTTAGCCAAAAACATTCAGTACTTC.

This chain's CDR3 is CASSQGQGVSNQPQHF. The CDR3 DNA follows: TGCGCCAGCAGCCAAGGACAGGGAGTAAGCAATCAGCCCCAGCATTTT. The chain recombines TRBV4-1 with TRBJ1-5; 7 bases are a match to TRBD1. Germline lookup yields CDR1 MGHRA and CDR2 YSYEKL. The trim removed 1 base at V and 1 base at J, leaving 4 bases unmatched. The CDR3 is 16 residues long.

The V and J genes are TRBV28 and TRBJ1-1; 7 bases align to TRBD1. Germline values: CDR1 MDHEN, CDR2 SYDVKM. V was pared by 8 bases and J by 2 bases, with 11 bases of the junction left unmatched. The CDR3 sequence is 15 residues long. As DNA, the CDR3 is TGTGCCAGCCTTTCGGGGACAGTCTTCAACACTGAAGCTTTCTTT. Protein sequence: CASLSGTVFNTEAFF.

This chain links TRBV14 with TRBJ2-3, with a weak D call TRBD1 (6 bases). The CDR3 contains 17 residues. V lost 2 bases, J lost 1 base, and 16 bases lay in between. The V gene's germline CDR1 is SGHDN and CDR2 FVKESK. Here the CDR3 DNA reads TGTGCCAGCAGCCAACCGATACAGGGACCCCGCACAGATACGCAGTATTTT. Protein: CASSQPIQGPRTDTQYF.

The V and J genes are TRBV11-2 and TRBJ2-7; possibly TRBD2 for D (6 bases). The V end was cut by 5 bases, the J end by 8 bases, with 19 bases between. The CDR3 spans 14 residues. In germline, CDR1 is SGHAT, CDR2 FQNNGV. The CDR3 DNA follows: TGTGCCAGCAGCCTTCCGGGACTCACTATCAAGCAGTACTTC. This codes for CASSLPGLTIKQYF. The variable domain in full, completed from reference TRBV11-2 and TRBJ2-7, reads EAGVAQSPRYKIIEKRQSVAFWCNPISGHATLYWYQQILGQGPKLLIQFQNNGVVDDSQLPKDRFSAERLKGVDSTLKIQPAKLEDSAVYLCASSLPGLTIKQYFGPGTRLTVT.

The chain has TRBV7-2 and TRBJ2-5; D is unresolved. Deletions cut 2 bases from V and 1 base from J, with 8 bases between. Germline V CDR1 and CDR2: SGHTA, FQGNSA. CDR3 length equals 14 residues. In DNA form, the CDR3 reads TGTGCCAGCAGCTTATTAACAGTCCAAGAGACCCAGTACTTC. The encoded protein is CASSLLTVQETQYF.

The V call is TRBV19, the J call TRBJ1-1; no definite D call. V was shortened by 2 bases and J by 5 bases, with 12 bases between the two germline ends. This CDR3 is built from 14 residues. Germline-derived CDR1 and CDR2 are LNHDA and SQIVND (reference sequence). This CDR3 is CASSIPPRETEAFF. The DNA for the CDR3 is TGTGCCAGTAGTATACCTCCCCGAGAGACTGAAGCTTTCTTT. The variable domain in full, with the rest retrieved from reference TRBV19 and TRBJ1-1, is DGGITQSPKYLFRKEGQNVTLSCEQNLNHDAMYWYRQDPGQGLRLIYYSQIVNDFQKGDIAEGYSVSREKKESFPLTVTSAQKNPTAFYLCASSIPPRETEAFFGQGTRLTVV.

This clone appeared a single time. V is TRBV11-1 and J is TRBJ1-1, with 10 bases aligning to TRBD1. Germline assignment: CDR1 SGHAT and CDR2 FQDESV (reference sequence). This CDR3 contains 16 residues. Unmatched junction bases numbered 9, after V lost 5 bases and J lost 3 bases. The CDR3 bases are TGTGCCAGCAGCCACGAGGAGGACAGGGGGGACACTGAAGCTTTCTTT. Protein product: CASSHEEDRGDTEAFF.